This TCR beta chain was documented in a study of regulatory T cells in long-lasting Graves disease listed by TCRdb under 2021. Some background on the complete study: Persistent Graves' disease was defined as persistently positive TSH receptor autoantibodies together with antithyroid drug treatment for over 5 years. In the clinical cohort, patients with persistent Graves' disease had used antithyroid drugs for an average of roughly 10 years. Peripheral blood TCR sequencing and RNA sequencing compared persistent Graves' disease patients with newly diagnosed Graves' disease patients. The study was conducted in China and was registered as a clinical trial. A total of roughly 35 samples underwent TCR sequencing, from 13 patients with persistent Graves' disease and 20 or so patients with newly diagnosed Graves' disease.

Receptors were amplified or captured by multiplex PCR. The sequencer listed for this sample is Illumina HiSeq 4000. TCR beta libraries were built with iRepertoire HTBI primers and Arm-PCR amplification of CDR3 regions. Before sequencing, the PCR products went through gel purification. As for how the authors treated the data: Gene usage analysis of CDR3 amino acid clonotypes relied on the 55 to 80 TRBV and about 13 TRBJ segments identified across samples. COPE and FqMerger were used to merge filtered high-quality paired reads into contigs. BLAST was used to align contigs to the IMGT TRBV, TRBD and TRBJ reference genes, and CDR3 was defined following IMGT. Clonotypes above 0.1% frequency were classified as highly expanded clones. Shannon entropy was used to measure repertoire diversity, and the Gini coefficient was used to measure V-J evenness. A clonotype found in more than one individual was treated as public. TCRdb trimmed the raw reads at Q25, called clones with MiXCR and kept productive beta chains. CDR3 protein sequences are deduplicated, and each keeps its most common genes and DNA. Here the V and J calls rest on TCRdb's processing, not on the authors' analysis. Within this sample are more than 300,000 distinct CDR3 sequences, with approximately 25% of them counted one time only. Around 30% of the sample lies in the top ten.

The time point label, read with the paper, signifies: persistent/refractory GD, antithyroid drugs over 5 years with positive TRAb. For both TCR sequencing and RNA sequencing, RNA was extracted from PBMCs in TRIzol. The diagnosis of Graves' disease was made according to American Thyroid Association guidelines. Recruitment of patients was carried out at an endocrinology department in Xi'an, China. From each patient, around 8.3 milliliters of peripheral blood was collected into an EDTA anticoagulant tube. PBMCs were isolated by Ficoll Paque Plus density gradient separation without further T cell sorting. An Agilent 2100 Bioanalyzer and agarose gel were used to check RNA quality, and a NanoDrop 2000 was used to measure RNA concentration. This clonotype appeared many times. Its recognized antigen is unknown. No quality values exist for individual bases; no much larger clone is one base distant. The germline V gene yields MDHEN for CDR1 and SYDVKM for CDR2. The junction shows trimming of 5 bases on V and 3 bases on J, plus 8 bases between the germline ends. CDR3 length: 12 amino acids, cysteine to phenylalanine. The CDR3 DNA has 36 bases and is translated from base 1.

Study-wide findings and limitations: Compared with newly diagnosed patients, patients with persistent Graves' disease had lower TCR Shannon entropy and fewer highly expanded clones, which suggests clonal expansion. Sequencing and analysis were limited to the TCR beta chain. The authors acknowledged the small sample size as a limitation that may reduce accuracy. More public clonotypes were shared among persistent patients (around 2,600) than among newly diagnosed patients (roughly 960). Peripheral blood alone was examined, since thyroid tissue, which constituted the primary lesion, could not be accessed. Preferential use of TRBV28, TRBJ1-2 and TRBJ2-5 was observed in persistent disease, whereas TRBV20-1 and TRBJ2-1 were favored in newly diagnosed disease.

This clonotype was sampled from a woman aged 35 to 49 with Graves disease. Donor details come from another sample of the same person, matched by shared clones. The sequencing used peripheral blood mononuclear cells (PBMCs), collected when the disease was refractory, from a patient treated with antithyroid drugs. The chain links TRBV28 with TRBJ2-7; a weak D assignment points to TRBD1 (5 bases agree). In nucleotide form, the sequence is TGTGCCAGCAGTACAGGTTTCTACGAGCAGTACTTC. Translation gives CASSTGFYEQYF.